This TCR beta chain was sequenced for a study of T-cell memory formation after mild COVID-19. Employing constant-segment primers, 5'RACE generated TCR alpha and TCR beta cDNA libraries bearing sample barcodes and UMIs. TCRdb recomputed calls from the 5' RACE reads with MiXCR, one row per CDR3 protein. The sample includes some 340,000 distinct CDR3 sequences, 10% to 15% seen only once; the top ten take over 20%. The germline V and J ends were trimmed by 10 bases and 7 bases, with 19 bases remaining between them. The CDR3 sequence is 13 residues long. CDR1 and CDR2 from the germline V gene are KGHSH and LQKENI.

Sequenced: PBMCs or a T cell subset sorted from them (not recorded which). V is TRBV18 and J is TRBJ1-1; D gene uncertain. The sequence was collected from a man aged 18 to 29 who had mild COVID-19 (a few samples of this study predate the infection). Cell type and time point are not known. The CDR3 nucleotides are TGTGCCACCAACTCCGGGGTACAGAATGAAGCTTTCTTT. This sequence encodes CATNSGVQNEAFF.